The 17 T cell receptor beta chains listed next were all sequenced from one sample in a study of shared clonotypes between healthy human individuals (dated by TCRdb to 2020 to 2021). CD8 naive samples were obtained by positive selection for CCR7 among CD45RO-negative cells, yielding a CD45RA+CCR7+ population from which TemRA cells were excluded. Libraries came from the immunoSEQ multiplex PCR assay. TCRdb carries this immuneACCESS record with in-frame sequences only. Its versions omit some clonotypes, under half of them owing to an unresolved V gene in the studies checked, with the rest unexplained. In this sample the table shows over 800,000 clones, nearly 95% of which occur a single time. The biggest ten clones account for approximately 25% of the sample. Sequencing was done on a sample of naive CD8+ T cells sorted from blood. The label giving this sample's cell subset or site can be read as: CD45RA+CCR7+. Receptors were obtained from a man aged 30 to 45 in good health.

V usage is TRBV5-6 and J usage is TRBJ1-2, with 8 bases matching TRBD1. Germline values: CDR1 SGHDT, CDR2 YYEEEE. The CDR3 length is 15 residues. V trimming: 3 bases; J trimming: 1 base; junction bases outside the gene matches: 5. As DNA, the CDR3 is TGTGCCAGCAGCTGGGGACAGGAGCTTAACTATGGCTACACCTTC. Residues: CASSWGQELNYGYTF.

V gene TRBV29-1 combines with J gene TRBJ2-7; 8 bases are a match to TRBD1. CDR1 is SQVTM, CDR2 ANQGSEA, per germline. V gave up 6 bases and J gave up 2 bases; unmatched junction bases: 6. CDR3 length: 13 residues. The CDR3 nucleotides read TGCAGCGTGGCCCAACAGGGGGCCTACGAGCAGTACTTC. This encodes CSVAQQGAYEQYF.

V and J are TRBV27 and TRBJ2-2, with 8 bases fitting TRBD2. With V trimmed by 4 bases and J by 4 bases, 8 bases remained unmatched. The CDR3 is 16 amino acids. Germline values: CDR1 MNHEY, CDR2 SMNVEV (reference sequence). CDR3 protein: CASSSPGGGFTGELFF. The DNA of the CDR3 is TGTGCCAGCAGTTCCCCCGGCGGGGGGTTCACCGGGGAGCTGTTTTTT.

The CDR3 sequence: CASSTQTRDTSQETQYF. In DNA, the CDR3 is TGTGCCAGCAGCACACAGACTCGGGACACCTCTCAAGAGACCCAGTACTTC. V usage is TRBV7-3 and J usage is TRBJ2-5; D perhaps matches TRBD1 (6 bases). V was pared by 5 bases and J by 2 bases, with 21 bases between. Germline lookup yields CDR1 SGHTA and CDR2 FQGTGA. The length of the CDR3 is 17 residues.

The chain joins TRBV7-9 to TRBJ2-2; D may match TRBD1 or TRBD2 (5 bases each). Deletions cut 5 bases from V and 4 bases from J, with 14 bases between. Germline values: CDR1 SEHNR, CDR2 FQNEAQ (reference sequence). The CDR3 loop spans 15 amino acids. For the CDR3, the DNA is TGTGCCAGCAGCCCAATAGAAGGGACCACCGGGGAGCTGTTTTTT. Translated, it gives CASSPIEGTTGELFF.

The chain links TRBV5-8 to TRBJ1-2; 9 positions agree with TRBD1. There are 15 residues in the CDR3. The germline gives CDR1 SGHTS, CDR2 YDEGEE. J was trimmed by 0 bases and V by 3 bases; bases with no gene match: 3. DNA for the CDR3: TGTGCCAGCAGCTGGACAGGGGCAGCTAACTATGGCTACACCTTC. It specifies CASSWTGAANYGYTF.

The J gene is TRBJ2-5, the V gene TRBV27, with 10 bases identical to TRBD1. The CDR3 totals 13 residues. The germline V gene encodes CDR1 MNHEY and CDR2 SMNVEV (reference sequence). J was trimmed by 4 bases and V by 6 bases; bases with no gene match: 2. The CDR3 loop reads CASRRDRGETQYF. The CDR3 DNA follows: TGTGCCAGCAGGAGGGACAGGGGAGAGACCCAGTACTTC.

The J gene is TRBJ2-7, the V gene TRBV7-9; no firm D call. Per the germline V gene, CDR1 is SEHNR and CDR2 is FQNEAQ (reference sequence). The CDR3 has 12 amino acids. Trimming left V 4 bases short and J 3 bases short, with 7 bases between. CDR3 DNA: TGTGCCAGCAGCTACGATCTCTACGAGCAGTACTTC. Amino acids: CASSYDLYEQYF.

The genes are TRBV6-5 and TRBJ2-1; tentative D call: TRBD2 (6 bases). The V gene's germline CDR1 is MNHEY and CDR2 SVGAGI. The CDR3 sequence is 15 residues long. Trimming left V 0 bases short and J 12 bases short, with 18 bases between. For the CDR3, the DNA is TGTGCCAGCAGTTACTCGTCGAGCGGCTCGGGGGTGCAGTTCTTC. This encodes CASSYSSSGSGVQFF.

The V gene is TRBV6-1, the J gene TRBJ2-3; D is possibly TRBD2 (6 bases). CDR3 length: 18 amino acids. Trimming took off 0 bases at V and 2 bases at J, with 18 bases between the two ends. Germline V gene data show CDR1 as MNHNS and CDR2 as SASEGT. CDR3 in amino acids: CASSEALGQGGITDTQYF. The CDR3 bases are TGTGCCAGCAGTGAAGCTTTAGGGCAGGGAGGAATCACAGATACGCAGTATTTT.

Notes on this clone: Other DNA sequences from this sample encode an identical CDR3 as well. The chain is built from TRBV27 and TRBJ2-2; D unresolved. V was pared by 6 bases and J by 0 bases, with 5 bases between. The germline gives CDR1 MNHEY, CDR2 SMNVEV (reference sequence). The CDR3 loop spans 13 amino acids. DNA for the CDR3: TGTGCCAGCAGCTCCACGAACACCGGGGAGCTGTTTTTT. It codes for CASSSTNTGELFF.

This chain joins TRBV4-1 and TRBJ2-7; 10 bases are shared with TRBD2. Losses at the gene ends were 3 bases for V and 5 bases for J; bases not matched to a gene: 13. Germline V gene sequence: CDR1 MGHRA, CDR2 YSYEKL. CDR3 size: 17 residues. DNA of the CDR3: TGCGCCAGCAGCCAGGACATTCTCGGGCTAGCGGGAGACGAGCAGTACTTC. This gives the protein CASSQDILGLAGDEQYF.

The J gene is TRBJ2-1, the V gene TRBV2; perhaps D is TRBD1 or TRBD2 (5 bases each). The CDR3 covers 13 residues. Trimming removed 8 bases at V and 5 bases at J, with 13 bases between. The germline V gene has CDR1 SNHLY and CDR2 FYNNEI. In DNA form, the CDR3 reads TGTGCCAGCGAGGGGAGCAACCACAATGAGCAGTTCTTC. This encodes CASEGSNHNEQFF.

Worth noting for this clone: Other DNA sequences in this sample translate to the same CDR3. J is TRBJ2-7 and V is TRBV27; 7 bases align to TRBD1. The CDR3 has 13 amino acids. The V segment lost 3 bases and the J segment 3 bases; nucleotides outside the gene matches: 2. Germline CDR1 reads MNHEY; CDR2 reads SMNVEV (reference sequence). The CDR3: CASSFQGDYEQYF. Here the CDR3 DNA reads TGTGCCAGCAGTTTCCAGGGGGACTACGAGCAGTACTTC.

The chain combines TRBV7-8 with TRBJ1-3; D remains ambiguous. V shed 5 bases and J shed 0 bases, with 5 bases lying between them. There are 13 residues in the CDR3. Looked up from germline, CDR1 is SGHVS and CDR2 is FQNEAQ. CDR3 DNA: TGTGCCAGCAGCACCCACTCTGGAAACACCATATATTTT. Protein: CASSTHSGNTIYF.

This chain uses TRBV27 with TRBJ1-5; 8 bases map to TRBD1. CDR3 length: 17 residues. J lost 3 bases, V lost 1 base, and 8 bases had no gene match. Germline V lookup: CDR1 MNHEY, CDR2 SMNVEV (reference sequence). This CDR3 reads CASSLFSEGQVNQPQHF. CDR3 nucleotides: TGTGCCAGCAGTTTATTCTCGGAGGGACAGGTCAATCAGCCCCAGCATTTT.

This chain links TRBV11-2 with TRBJ2-7; 8 bases agree with TRBD1. The length of the CDR3 is 16 residues. The V and J ends lost 5 bases and 5 bases, in that order; junction bases with no gene match: 14. Germline CDR1 and CDR2: SGHAT and FQNNGV. CDR3 nucleotide sequence: TGTGCCAGCAGCCGTGGGGCCACGGACAGGGCTGACGAGCAGTACTTC. Translated, it gives CASSRGATDRADEQYF.